This T cell receptor (beta chain) comes out of a study of post-analysis software for immune sequencing data. On the study more broadly: The cohort encompassed relapsing-remitting, secondary progressive and progressive-relapsing multiple sclerosis disease courses. The study, taken as a whole, reports: Higher frequency in patients than in controls was seen for roughly five TRBV segments, with TRBV5-6, TRBV5-1 and TRBV20-1 among them. Strong co-clustering by F measure linked samples that shared a preparation batch. Significantly lower normalized Chao1 diversity was seen in multiple sclerosis patients than in controls.

For this clonotype: What it binds is unknown.

TCR beta cDNA libraries included unique molecular identifiers. The source material, roughly 0.9 to 11 million T cells, gave rise to about 490,000 cDNA molecules. TCRdb recomputed calls from the PCR reads with MiXCR, one row per CDR3 protein. Seen here are about 540,000 distinct CDR3 sequences, approximately 34% observed once, and the top ten hold around 6.1%. The CDR3 extends over 18 amino acids. V trimming: 1 base; J trimming: 2 bases; junction bases outside the gene matches: 10. Per germline, CDR1 SGHAT and CDR2 FQNNGV. Sequences were obtained from blood. The receptor's source is a girl aged 2-17 years with multiple sclerosis. The J gene is TRBJ2-5, the V gene TRBV11-2, with 10 positions matching TRBD2. The CDR3 DNA reads as TGTGCCAGCAGCTTAGGGTGGGTCCTAGCGGGGGCACAAGAGACCCAGTACTTC. Translation gives CASSLGWVLAGAQETQYF. Drawing the rest from reference TRBV11-2 and TRBJ2-5, the complete variable domain is EAGVAQSPRYKIIEKRQSVAFWCNPISGHATLYWYQQILGQGPKLLIQFQNNGVVDDSQLPKDRFSAERLKGVDSTLKIQPAKLEDSAVYLCASSLGWVLAGAQETQYFGPGTRLLVL.